Shown below are 29 T cell receptor beta chains from a single sample sequenced in a study of regulatory T cells in long-lasting Graves disease (dated by TCRdb to 2020 to 2023). Libraries were made using multiplex PCR. The instrument given in TCRdb is Illumina HiSeq 4000. iRepertoire HTBI primers and Arm-PCR amplification of CDR3 regions were used to construct TCR beta libraries. TCRdb reworked the public reads: Q25 trimming with fastp, MiXCR clone assembly, productive beta chains retained. Each entry merges the rows of one CDR3 protein and shows their most common DNA and genes. Present in this sample are about 540,000 distinct CDR3 sequences, about 13% of which were seen just once. The ten most abundant clones make up about 10% of the sample. The label giving this sample's time point can be read as: newly diagnosed GD, antithyroid drugs for less than 3 months. For both TCR sequencing and RNA sequencing, RNA was extracted from PBMCs using TRIzol.

The same data also went into a second study, on T cells in Graves' hyperthyroidism and ophthalmopathy.

The sequenced sample was peripheral blood mononuclear cells (PBMCs), obtained at new diagnosis, from a patient treated with antithyroid drugs. The origin of the receptors is a man aged 25 to 40 with Graves disease. Donor details come from another sample of the same person, matched by shared clones.

This clonotype was seen many times. CDR3 sequence (DNA): TGTGCCAGCACCGGACTAGCGGGCACAGATACGCAGTATTTT. Protein sequence: CASTGLAGTDTQYF. This chain links TRBV2 with TRBJ2-3, with 10 nucleotides matching TRBD2. CDR1 is SNHLY, CDR2 FYNNEI, per germline. V trimming: 7 bases; J trimming: 1 base; junction bases outside the gene matches: 2. The CDR3 length is 14 residues.

CDR3 DNA: TGTGCCAGCAGCGTAGCTCAGGGGGAGGCCCAGCATTTT. This sequence encodes CASSVAQGEAQHF. The chain joins TRBV9 to TRBJ1-5, with 7 bases fitting TRBD1. CDR1 is SGDLS and CDR2 is YYNGEE in the germline V gene. This CDR3 is built from 13 residues. J lost 11 bases, V lost 0 bases, and 5 bases had no gene match.

This clonotype has a count of ten or more. The V call is TRBV5-1, the J call TRBJ2-7; D is undetermined. The length of the CDR3 is 16 residues. Between the trimmed V and J ends, which lost 3 bases and 1 base, there was a span of 17 bases. The V gene's germline CDR1 is SGHRS and CDR2 YFSETQ. In DNA form, the CDR3 reads TGCGCCAGCAGCTCCTCACCCCGGACCGTATCCTACGAGCAGTACTTC. It yields the protein CASSSSPRTVSYEQYF.

This clonotype has a count of ten or more. The genes are TRBV30 and TRBJ2-3, with D hard to call. Trimming cost V 5 bases and J 2 bases, with 17 bases left between them. This CDR3 comprises 15 residues. Germline assignment: CDR1 GTSNPN and CDR2 SVGIG (reference sequence). CDR3 residues: CAWDKGTILTDTQYF. CDR3 nucleotides: TGTGCCTGGGACAAGGGAACGATCCTCACAGATACGCAGTATTTT.

There are many counts of this clonotype. The chain uses TRBV27 and TRBJ2-7; the match to TRBD1 covers 8 bases. This CDR3 region has 13 residues. Per the germline V gene, CDR1 is MNHEY and CDR2 is SMNVEV (reference sequence). The CDR3 protein is CARQGANPYEQYF. The CDR3, as DNA: TGTGCTAGGCAGGGGGCCAATCCCTACGAGCAGTACTTC.

This clonotype was detected ten times or more. This chain connects TRBV24-1 to TRBJ2-6; maybe TRBD2 (5 bases). Deletions cut 6 bases from V and 2 bases from J, with 13 bases between. The CDR3 loop spans 16 amino acids. Germline lookup yields CDR1 KGHDR and CDR2 SFDVKD. In DNA, the CDR3 is TGTGCCACCAGTTACGGAGGTGGGGCTGGGGCCAACGTCCTGACTTTC. Translation: CATSYGGGAGANVLTF.

This clonotype was recorded many times. V gene TRBV20-1 combines with J gene TRBJ2-3, with 9 bases identical to TRBD2. CDR1 and CDR2 from the germline V gene are DFQATT and SNEGSKA (reference sequence). The J segment lost 3 bases and the V segment lost 3 bases, leaving 7 bases of the junction unmatched. The CDR3 length is 15 residues. The CDR3 sequence: CSASRSGSLTDTQYF. The CDR3 bases are TGCAGTGCTAGCCGTAGCGGGAGTCTGACAGATACGCAGTATTTT.

With regard to this clonotype: This likely reflects a read error, since a far larger clone is one base away. This chain links TRBV6-1 with TRBJ2-1, with 10 bases fitting TRBD1. TRBJ2-7 matches the DNA end more closely, so the J call is doubtful. CDR3 size: 16 residues. The germline V gene has CDR1 MNHNS and CDR2 SASEGT. CDR3: CAISQTGGDTYNEQYF. In DNA, the CDR3 is TGTGCCATCAGCCAGACAGGGGGCGACACCTACAATGAGCAGTACTTC.

This clonotype was detected many times. The rearrangement uses TRBV29-1 and TRBJ1-2; TRBD1 matches at 7 bases. The CDR3 is 12 amino acids. CDR1 is SQVTM, CDR2 ANQGSEA, per germline. Trimming at V came to 3 bases and at J to 7 bases, leaving 5 bases not matched to a gene. This CDR3 reads CSVEDRRVGYTF. The CDR3 nucleotides are TGCAGCGTTGAGGACAGGAGGGTTGGCTACACCTTC.

The table lists this clonotype with a few counts. The CDR3 sequence is CASSLGTPKTAQYF. In DNA, the CDR3 is TGTGCCAGCTCACTCGGGACCCCTAAAACGGCCCAGTACTTC. This chain uses TRBV18 with TRBJ2-5; D might be TRBD1 or TRBD2, each matching 5 bases. This CDR3 is built from 14 residues. Looked up from germline, CDR1 is KGHSH and CDR2 is LQKENI. The ends were cut back, 4 bases at V and 9 bases at J, with 18 bases in the middle.

This clonotype was observed many times. The J gene is TRBJ1-1, the V gene TRBV30; TRBD1 matches 7 bases. J gave up 5 bases and V 5 bases, and 5 bases lay outside the gene matches. Germline lookup yields CDR1 GTSNPN and CDR2 SVGIG (reference sequence). CDR3 size: 12 residues. The CDR3 spells CAWQGGRTEAFF. The DNA of the CDR3 is TGTGCCTGGCAGGGGGGGAGGACTGAAGCTTTCTTT.

The sample holds many counts of this clonotype. CDR3 nucleotides: TGTGCCAGCAGCTTAGCCCCAGGGGATGGCGAGCAGTACTTC. This codes for CASSLAPGDGEQYF. V gene TRBV7-2 combines with J gene TRBJ2-7; TRBD1 is a possible D gene (6 bases). CDR1 is SGHTA and CDR2 is FQGNSA in the germline V gene. The CDR3 contains 14 residues. Trimming took 0 bases from V and 6 from J, leaving 12 bases between them.

There are many counts of this clonotype. The rearrangement links TRBV6-2 or TRBV6-3 to TRBJ1-5; D uncertain. Germline assignment: CDR1 MNHEY and CDR2 SVGEGT. Trimming stripped 7 bases from V and 0 bases from J, with 16 bases between. The CDR3 spans 16 residues. CDR3 residues: CASKAPTDYSNQPQHF. The CDR3 DNA is TGTGCCAGCAAGGCACCCACCGATTATAGCAATCAGCCCCAGCATTTT.

The V and J genes are TRBV6-1 and TRBJ2-3, with TRBD1 identical over 11 bases. The CDR3 covers 14 residues. Losses at the gene ends were 3 bases for V and 14 bases for J; bases not matched to a gene: 10. Germline V gives CDR1 MNHNS, CDR2 SASEGT. CDR3 residues: CASSDPPDRGPGYF. The CDR3 region has the DNA TGTGCCAGCAGTGACCCTCCGGACAGGGGGCCGGGGTATTTT.

With respect to this clonotype: At one of its ends the junction is not consistent with the germline gene, which may arise from a read error. CDR3 DNA: TGTGCCCGCAGCCAAGTGACCTACGAGCAGTACTTC. Its protein is CARSQVTYEQYF. The chain has TRBV14 and TRBJ2-7; D unclear. The CDR3 spans 12 residues. From germline, CDR1 is SGHDN and CDR2 FVKESK.

Many counts were recorded for this clonotype. The chain couples TRBV7-2 to TRBJ2-7; possibly TRBD1 or TRBD2 for D (5 bases each). The V gene's germline CDR1 is SGHTA and CDR2 FQGNSA. The CDR3 sequence is 15 residues long. Trimming shortened V by 4 bases and J by 0 bases, and 13 bases separated the two germline ends. The CDR3 DNA follows: TGTGCCAGCAGCTCTCCCCGGGACGCCTCCTACGAGCAGTACTTC. It translates to CASSSPRDASYEQYF. Drawing the rest from reference TRBV7-2 and TRBJ2-7, the complete variable domain is GAGVSQSPSNKVTEKGKDVELRCDPISGHTALYWYRQSLGQGLEFLIYFQGNSAPDKSGLPSDRFSAERTGGSVSTLTIQRTQQEDSAVYLCASSSPRDASYEQYFGPGTRLTVT.

Many counts were recorded for this clonotype. The rearrangement uses TRBV2 and TRBJ2-2; 10 bases align to TRBD2. This CDR3 has 13 residues. CDR1 and CDR2 from the germline V gene are SNHLY and FYNNEI. The trim removed 9 bases at V and 7 bases at J, leaving 5 bases unmatched. CDR3 loop: CASQREGVGELFF. CDR3 bases: TGTGCCAGTCAGCGGGAGGGGGTCGGGGAGCTGTTTTTT.

This clonotype was seen at least ten times. This rearrangement joins TRBV6-1 to TRBJ2-3, with TRBD1 as a possible D gene (6 bases). The germline V gene encodes CDR1 MNHNS and CDR2 SASEGT. The CDR3 totals 14 residues. Trimming pared 6 bases from V and 4 bases from J, leaving 14 bases between. CDR3 residues: CASSHRDNPDTQYF. As DNA, the CDR3 is TGTGCCAGCAGCCACAGGGACAACCCAGATACGCAGTATTTT.

The rearrangement links TRBV19 to TRBJ2-1; TRBD1 aligns across 10 bases. The germline V gene has CDR1 LNHDA and CDR2 SQIVND (reference sequence). Trimming cost V 3 bases and J 7 bases; bases outside gene matches: 9. CDR3 length equals 16 residues. CDR3 region: CASSMGVGQGWNEQFF. In nucleotides, the CDR3 is TGTGCCAGTAGTATGGGGGTGGGACAGGGGTGGAATGAGCAGTTCTTC.

The V and J genes are TRBV15 and TRBJ1-2, with a possible D match to TRBD1 (5 bases). Between the trimmed V and J ends, which lost 4 bases and 4 bases, there was a span of 19 bases. CDR1 and CDR2 (germline): LNHNV, YYDKDF (reference sequence). The CDR3 runs to 16 residues. In nucleotides, the CDR3 is TGTGCCACCAGCATCGTCAGATGGGACCACCCCTATGGCTACACCTTC. Its translation: CATSIVRWDHPYGYTF.

This clonotype was seen many times. The chain employs TRBV27 and TRBJ1-5, with TRBD1 matching 9 bases. This CDR3 has 16 residues. Germline V CDR1 and CDR2: MNHEY, SMNVEV (reference sequence). J was trimmed by 0 bases and V by 6 bases; bases with no gene match: 6. The CDR3 DNA sequence: TGTGCCAGCAGAGCCTTACAGGGGGCTAGCAATCAGCCCCAGCATTTT. This encodes CASRALQGASNQPQHF.

The chain recombines TRBV12-3 or TRBV12-4 with TRBJ1-6, with D uncertain. Trimming stripped 4 bases from V and 6 bases from J, with 4 bases between. This CDR3 is 12 amino acids long. The CDR3 nucleotides are TGTGCCAGCAGTTCCCCTAATTCACCCCTCCACTTT. The encoded protein is CASSSPNSPLHF.

There are many counts of this clonotype. The chain uses TRBV2 and TRBJ2-3; D is perhaps TRBD1 (6 bases). Gene TRBJ2-5 matches the end of the DNA better, so the J call may be wrong. The CDR3 loop spans 11 amino acids. Germline V gene sequence: CDR1 SNHLY, CDR2 FYNNEI. CDR3 sequence: CASYRVTTQYF. The CDR3, as DNA: TGTGCCAGCTACAGGGTGACGACCCAGTACTTC.

In this sample, this clonotype turned up a few times. The chain employs TRBV6-1 and TRBJ1-5; 8 nucleotides line up with TRBD1. Germline V lookup: CDR1 MNHNS, CDR2 SASEGT. The CDR3 extends over 14 amino acids. Trimming removed 6 bases from V and 4 bases from J; junction bases left unmatched: 5. The CDR3 is CASSRGQENQPQHF. In nucleotides, the CDR3 is TGTGCCAGCAGCCGGGGACAGGAGAATCAGCCCCAGCATTTT.

This clonotype was seen more than once but under ten times. The V and J genes are TRBV24-1 and TRBJ2-1, with TRBD1 identical over 11 bases. Germline V gene data show CDR1 as KGHDR and CDR2 as SFDVKD. The junction had 8 bases not matched to a gene; V was cut back by 4 bases and J by 10 bases. This CDR3 is built from 15 residues. The CDR3 DNA sequence: TGTGCCACCAGTGACACATGGGACAGGGGGACCGAGCAGTTCTTC. It specifies CATSDTWDRGTEQFF.

About this clonotype itself: This likely came from a read error, as a far larger clone is one base away. This chain uses TRBV2 with TRBJ2-5; TRBD2 agrees at 11 bases. Germline V lookup: CDR1 SNHLY, CDR2 FYNNEI. V shed 8 bases, J shed 2 bases, and the junction held 10 bases outside the gene matches. The CDR3 contains 16 residues. This chain's CDR3 is CASPPGLAGSQETQYF. The CDR3 coding sequence is TGTGCCAGCCCACCTGGACTAGCGGGCTCTCAAGAGACCCAGTACTTC.

This clonotype has at least ten counts. The gene calls are TRBV11-2 and TRBJ2-7; 11 nucleotides agree with TRBD2. V shed 4 bases, J shed 4 bases, and the junction held 15 bases outside the gene matches. Germline CDR1 reads SGHAT; CDR2 reads FQNNGV. The CDR3 runs 18 residues. CDR3 nucleotides: TGTGCCAGCAGCTCACCCTTGGGAGGGGGACTAGCGGATTACGAGCAGTACTTC. Encoded protein: CASSSPLGGGLADYEQYF.

In this sample, this clonotype turned up many times. This sequence joins TRBV20-1 and TRBJ1-1; 7 nucleotides line up with TRBD1. This CDR3 spans 16 amino acids. The ends lost 5 bases at V and 0 bases at J; junction bases unmatched: 12. Germline V gene sequence: CDR1 DFQATT, CDR2 SNEGSKA (reference sequence). The CDR3 spells CSAPETGFGLNTEAFF. Written as DNA, the CDR3 is TGCAGTGCTCCCGAGACAGGGTTCGGTTTGAACACTGAAGCTTTCTTT.

This clonotype was seen many times. The rearrangement uses TRBV2 and TRBJ2-7, with TRBD2 matching over 9 bases. Looked up from germline, CDR1 is SNHLY and CDR2 is FYNNEI. The CDR3 is 15 amino acids. The trim removed 11 bases at V and 5 bases at J, leaving 16 bases unmatched. CDR3 amino acids: CACSMHKREDHEQYF. CDR3 DNA: TGTGCCTGCTCCATGCATAAGCGGGAGGACCACGAGCAGTACTTC.